This T cell receptor (beta chain) came from a study of post-analysis software for immune sequencing data. As to this clonotype: Its antigen is undetermined.

Carried by the TCR beta cDNA libraries were unique molecular identifiers. T cells numbering about 0.95 to 11 million gave rise to about 490,000 cDNA molecules. TCRdb ran MiXCR on the PCR reads and lists one entry per CDR3 protein. In the table there are 740,000 or so distinct CDR3 sequences, roughly 50% of which are singletons. Trimming cost V 6 bases and J 4 bases, with 17 bases left between them. In germline, CDR1 is SQVTM, CDR2 ANQGSEA. This CDR3 is 14 amino acids long. Regarding the study as a whole: Five or six TRBV segments were significantly more frequent in patients than in controls. TRBV5-6, TRBV5-1 and TRBV20-1 were among these segments.

This chain links TRBV29-1 with TRBJ2-3; D is possibly TRBD1 (5 bases). This TCR was recovered from a girl aged 5-17 years with multiple sclerosis. The sequencing sample was made of blood. In nucleotides, the CDR3 is TGCAGCGTAGGACGACAGCTTAACGCAGATACGCAGTATTTT. Translating it yields CSVGRQLNADTQYF.